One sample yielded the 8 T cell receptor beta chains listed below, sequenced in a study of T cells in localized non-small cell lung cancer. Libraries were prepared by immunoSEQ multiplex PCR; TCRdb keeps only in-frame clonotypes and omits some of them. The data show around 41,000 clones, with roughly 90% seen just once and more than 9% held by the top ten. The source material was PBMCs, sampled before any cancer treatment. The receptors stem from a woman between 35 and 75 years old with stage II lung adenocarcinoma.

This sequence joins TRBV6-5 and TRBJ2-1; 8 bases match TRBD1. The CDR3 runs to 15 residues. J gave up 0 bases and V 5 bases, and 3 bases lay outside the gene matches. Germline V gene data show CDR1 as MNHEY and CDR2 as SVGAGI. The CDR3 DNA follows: TGTGCCAGCAGTCCCCAGGGGGCCTCCTACAATGAGCAGTTCTTC. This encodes CASSPQGASYNEQFF.

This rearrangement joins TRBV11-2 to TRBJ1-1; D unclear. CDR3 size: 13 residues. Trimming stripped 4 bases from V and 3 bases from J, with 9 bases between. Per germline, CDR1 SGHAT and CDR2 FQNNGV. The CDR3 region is CASSSQADTEAFF. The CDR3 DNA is TGTGCCAGCAGCTCCCAGGCGGACACTGAAGCTTTCTTT.

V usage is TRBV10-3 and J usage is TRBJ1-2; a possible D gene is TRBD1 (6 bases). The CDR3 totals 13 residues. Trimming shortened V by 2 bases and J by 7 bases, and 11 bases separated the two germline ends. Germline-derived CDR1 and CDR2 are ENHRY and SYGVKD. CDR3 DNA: TGTGCCATCAGTGAGCGGGAGGGGGTTGGCTACACCTTC. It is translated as CAISEREGVGYTF.

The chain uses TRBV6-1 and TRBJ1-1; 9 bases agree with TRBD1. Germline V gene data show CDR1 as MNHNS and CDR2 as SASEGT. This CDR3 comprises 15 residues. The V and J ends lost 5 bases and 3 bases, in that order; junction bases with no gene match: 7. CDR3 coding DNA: TGTGCCAGCAGTTCCTTGACAGGGGGACACACTGAAGCTTTCTTT. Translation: CASSSLTGGHTEAFF.

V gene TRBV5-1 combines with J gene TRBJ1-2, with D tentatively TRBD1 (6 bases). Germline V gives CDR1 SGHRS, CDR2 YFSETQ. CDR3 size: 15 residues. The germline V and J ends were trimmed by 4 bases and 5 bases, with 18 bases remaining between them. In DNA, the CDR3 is TGCGCCAGCAGCGTTTTGCAGGGGACGGGGTATGGCTACACCTTC. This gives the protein CASSVLQGTGYGYTF.

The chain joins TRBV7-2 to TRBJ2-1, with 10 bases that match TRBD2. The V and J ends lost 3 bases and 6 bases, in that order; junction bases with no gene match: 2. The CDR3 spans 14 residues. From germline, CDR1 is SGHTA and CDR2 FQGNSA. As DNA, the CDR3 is TGTGCCAGCAGCTTTAGCGGGGGGCTCAATGAGCAGTTCTTC. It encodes CASSFSGGLNEQFF. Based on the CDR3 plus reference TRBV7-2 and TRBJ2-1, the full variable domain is GAGVSQSPSNKVTEKGKDVELRCDPISGHTALYWYRQSLGQGLEFLIYFQGNSAPDKSGLPSDRFSAERTGGSVSTLTIQRTQQEDSAVYLCASSFSGGLNEQFFGPGTRLTVL.

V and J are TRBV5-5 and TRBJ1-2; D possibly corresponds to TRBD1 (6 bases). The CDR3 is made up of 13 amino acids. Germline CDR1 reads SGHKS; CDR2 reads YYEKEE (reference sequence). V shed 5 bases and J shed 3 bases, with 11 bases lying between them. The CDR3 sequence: CASSLGGDYGYTF. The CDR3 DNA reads TGTGCCAGCAGTTTAGGGGGAGACTATGGCTACACCTTC.

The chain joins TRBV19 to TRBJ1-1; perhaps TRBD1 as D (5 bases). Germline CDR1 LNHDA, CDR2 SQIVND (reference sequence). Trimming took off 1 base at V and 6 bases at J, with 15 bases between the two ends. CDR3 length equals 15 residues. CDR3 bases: TGTGCCAGTAGTATAGCACCTAGGGGAACCTCTGAAGCTTTCTTT. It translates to CASSIAPRGTSEAFF.